The 30 T cell receptor beta chains presented below share a single source sample, sequenced in a study of metastatic and nonmetastatic thyroid tumors. TCRdb reprocessed the PCR reads using MiXCR. In the table there are about 27,000 clones, roughly 14% of which are singletons. None of the patients had undergone any treatment ahead of thyroid surgery. Source material: blood. These receptors were taken from a male donor with papillary thyroid cancer or a benign thyroid nodule (not recorded which). Some clones in this sample may be carry-over from other donors' samples.

This clone was observed at least ten times. The chain links TRBV12-5 to TRBJ2-1; 8 positions agree with TRBD1. CDR3 size: 13 residues. The V gene end was trimmed by 2 bases and the J gene end by 9 bases; junction bases not matched to a gene: 3. CDR1 LGHNT and CDR2 FRNRAP come from the germline V gene. CDR3 protein: CASGLKQGGEQFF. CDR3 DNA sequence: TGTGCTAGTGGTTTGAAACAGGGGGGTGAGCAGTTCTTC.

This clone has ten or more counts. The chain combines TRBV11-2 with TRBJ2-2, with unresolved D. Germline values: CDR1 SGHAT, CDR2 FQNNGV. Trimming removed 2 bases at V and 4 bases at J, with 14 bases between. The CDR3 length is 16 residues. CDR3 protein: CASSLFTAASTGELFF. CDR3 nucleotides: TGTGCCAGCAGCTTATTTACTGCCGCGAGCACCGGGGAGCTGTTTTTT.

In this sample, this clone turned up many times. The CDR3, as DNA: TGTGCCTGGAGTGTACTGGAGACCTATGGCTACACCTTC. This encodes CAWSVLETYGYTF. V is TRBV30 and J is TRBJ1-2; unclear D gene. The CDR3 contains 13 residues. CDR1 is GTSNPN and CDR2 is SVGIG in the germline V gene (reference sequence). Trimming left V 0 bases short and J 4 bases short, with 9 bases between.

The V and J genes are TRBV30 and TRBJ2-7; D is uncertain. This CDR3 is 15 amino acids long. V gave up 5 bases and J gave up 2 bases, with 19 bases separating them. Looked up from germline, CDR1 is GTSNPN and CDR2 is SVGIG (reference sequence). CDR3 coding DNA: TGTGCCTGGGTCGCCGGGCCCTCCCCTACCTACGAGCAGTACTTC. Translated, it gives CAWVAGPSPTYEQYF. Using reference TRBV30 and TRBJ2-7 for the parts outside the CDR3, the full variable domain is SQTIHQWPATLVQPVGSPLSLECTVEGTSNPNLYWYRQAAGRGLQLLFYSVGIGQISSEVPQNLSASRPQDRQFILSSKKLLLSDSGFYLCAWVAGPSPTYEQYFGPGTRLTVT.

This clone was counted a few times. The J gene is TRBJ2-7, the V gene TRBV10-1, with 7 bases fitting TRBD1. J was trimmed by 6 bases and V by 3 bases; bases with no gene match: 11. This CDR3 region has 15 residues. Germline loops: CDR1 WNHNN, CDR2 SYGVQD (reference sequence). The CDR3 spells CASSDAGTVSGEQYF. The CDR3 coding sequence is TGCGCCAGCAGTGACGCCGGGACAGTAAGTGGCGAGCAGTACTTC.

This clone was detected only a few times. The gene calls are TRBV6-1 and TRBJ2-7; tentatively, D is TRBD2 (6 bases). Germline V gives CDR1 MNHNS, CDR2 SASEGT. V lost 0 bases and J lost 0, with 9 bases in between. CDR3 size: 15 residues. The CDR3 nucleotides read TGTGCCAGCAGTGAAGCGCCCGGGAGCTCCTACGAGCAGTACTTC. This sequence encodes CASSEAPGSSYEQYF.

This clone was found many times. J is TRBJ2-5 and V is TRBV3-1, with 12 bases that match TRBD2. Per germline, CDR1 LGHDT and CDR2 YNNKEL (reference sequence). CDR3 size: 16 residues. V dropped 6 bases and J dropped 6; count of bases not matched to a gene: 11. The CDR3 reads CASSYRVTSGRQTQYF. CDR3 bases: TGTGCCAGCAGTTACAGGGTAACTAGCGGGAGGCAGACCCAGTACTTC.

This clone was picked up many times. CDR3: CASSLALPGETQYF. As DNA, the CDR3 is TGTGCCAGCAGCTTGGCCCTCCCTGGGGAGACCCAGTACTTC. The chain has TRBV5-4 and TRBJ2-5; D uncertain. Per germline, CDR1 SGHNT and CDR2 YYREEE (reference sequence). Trimming took off 0 bases at V and 5 bases at J, with 11 bases between the two ends. This CDR3 has 14 residues.

This clone came up a few times. V is TRBV7-3 and J is TRBJ2-3, with D tentatively TRBD1 (6 bases). The CDR3 length is 15 residues. V was cut by 4 bases and J by 0 bases, with 11 bases left in between. Germline loops: CDR1 SGHTA, CDR2 FQGTGA. CDR3: CASSSWTASTDTQYF. In DNA, the CDR3 is TGTGCCAGCAGCTCCTGGACAGCTAGCACAGATACGCAGTATTTT.

This clone was observed many times. CDR3 sequence (DNA): TGTGCCTGGAGTGGGGGGGGCCTACAGGGATACGAGCAGTACTTC. It encodes CAWSGGGLQGYEQYF. V and J are TRBV30 and TRBJ2-7; maybe TRBD2 (7 bases). The CDR3 runs 15 residues. Germline V gene lookup returns CDR1 GTSNPN and CDR2 SVGIG (reference sequence). V lost 1 base and J 4 bases, leaving 17 bases between the germline ends.

This clone was seen repeatedly, ten times or more. One junction end does not reproduce the germline sequence, and a read error may be involved. The chain combines TRBV2 with TRBJ2-1, with D uncertain. CDR1 is SNHLY, CDR2 FYNNEI, per germline. The CDR3 sequence is 10 residues long. The CDR3 here is CASSGNEQFF. The CDR3 nucleotides are TGTGCCAGCAGTGGAAATGAACAGTTCTTC.

The V and J genes are TRBV11-3 and TRBJ2-5; D gene ambiguous. Trimming took off 5 bases at V and 0 bases at J, with 13 bases between the two ends. The length of the CDR3 is 15 residues. The germline CDR1 and CDR2 sequences are SGHNT and YENEEA. CDR3 loop: CASSRFDSNQETQYF. The CDR3 bases are TGTGCCAGCAGCCGCTTTGACTCTAACCAAGAGACCCAGTACTTC.

V gene TRBV4-1 combines with J gene TRBJ1-5; no reliable D call. Germline assignment: CDR1 MGHRA and CDR2 YSYEKL. Trimming took off 4 bases at V and 6 bases at J, with 31 bases between the two ends. The CDR3 runs to 20 residues. For the CDR3, the DNA is TGCGCCAGCAGCCCCCGGGCCCGCAGGACGCTCCCAATGTGGTGTCAGCCCCAGCATTTT. Protein sequence: CASSPRARRTLPMWCQPQHF.

The sample holds many counts of this clone. The sample contains more than one DNA sequence encoding this CDR3. The chain has TRBV5-1 and TRBJ2-5; 12 bases line up with TRBD2. CDR3 length: 15 amino acids. From germline, CDR1 is SGHRS and CDR2 YFSETQ. J was trimmed by 5 bases and V by 2 bases; bases with no gene match: 4. The CDR3 spells CASSFASGGVETQYF. The DNA of the CDR3 is TGCGCCAGCAGCTTTGCTAGCGGGGGGGTTGAGACCCAGTACTTC. Together with reference TRBV5-1 and TRBJ2-5, the CDR3 gives the full variable domain: KAGVTQTPRYLIKTRGQQVTLSCSPISGHRSVSWYQQTPGQGLQFLFEYFSETQRNKGNFPGRFSGRQFSNSRSEMNVSTLELGDSALYLCASSFASGGVETQYFGPGTRLLVL.

This clone has at least ten counts. The chain uses TRBV7-2 and TRBJ1-2; no firm D call. The CDR3 covers 14 residues. V lost 2 bases and J lost 3, with 10 bases in between. The V gene's germline CDR1 is SGHTA and CDR2 FQGNSA. This CDR3 reads CASSLYGSHYGYTF. For the CDR3, the DNA is TGTGCCAGCAGCTTATATGGGTCCCACTATGGCTACACCTTC.

This clone was counted ten times or more. This chain uses TRBV10-2 with TRBJ1-5; TRBD1 is a possible D gene (6 bases). CDR3 size: 13 residues. The V end was cut by 6 bases, the J end by 3 bases, with 9 bases between. Germline CDR1 WSHSY, CDR2 SAAADI. The CDR3 loop reads CASRGQSNQPQHF. As DNA, the CDR3 is TGCGCCAGCAGAGGACAGTCCAATCAGCCCCAGCATTTT.

This clone occurred many times. A single base separates this from a much larger clone, so it may be a read error. Other nucleotide sequences from this sample produce the same CDR3. The rearrangement links TRBV9 to TRBJ2-1; TRBD2 agrees at 7 bases. This CDR3 region has 15 residues. Germline assignment: CDR1 SGDLS and CDR2 YYNGEE. V dropped 0 bases and J dropped 4; count of bases not matched to a gene: 4. The CDR3 protein is CASSVGLAVYNEQFF. The CDR3, as DNA: TGTGCCAGCAGCGTAGGACTAGCAGTTTACAATGAGCAGTTCTTC.

This chain connects TRBV7-2 to TRBJ2-5; 8 positions match TRBD2. The CDR3 length is 14 residues. The V segment lost 4 bases and the J segment 11 bases; nucleotides outside the gene matches: 12. Germline V gives CDR1 SGHTA, CDR2 FQGNSA. DNA of the CDR3: TGTGCCAGCAGCTCGGGACCCCCGGGGGGGACACAGTACTTC. This gives the protein CASSSGPPGGTQYF.

Points on this clone: Mismatch with germline at one junction end may stem from a read error. The chain has TRBV5-5 and TRBJ2-7, with D uncertain. The germline CDR1 and CDR2 sequences are SGHKS and YYEKEE (reference sequence). The length of the CDR3 is 15 residues. CDR3 nucleotide sequence: TGTGCCATCAGCTTGGCCGTGACTGACTTCTACGAGCAGTACTTC. Translation: CAISLAVTDFYEQYF.

The sample holds many counts of this clone. The V and J genes are TRBV6-1 and TRBJ2-3; D perhaps matches TRBD2 (7 bases). Trimming took 6 bases from V and 4 from J, leaving 17 bases between them. This CDR3 is built from 15 residues. Looked up from germline, CDR1 is MNHNS and CDR2 is SASEGT. In DNA, the CDR3 is TGTGCCAGCAGACCGAGGGGGGGCGCCGCAGATACGCAGTATTTT. It codes for CASRPRGGAADTQYF.

This clone was counted at least ten times. The rearrangement links TRBV4-1 to TRBJ2-3; 10 nucleotides line up with TRBD2. CDR1 is MGHRA, CDR2 YSYEKL, per germline. The CDR3 has 17 amino acids. The junction had 6 bases not matched to a gene; V was cut back by 1 base and J by 2 bases. The DNA for the CDR3 is TGCGCCAGCAGCCAAGTGGGGCTAGCGGGAGCCACAGATACGCAGTATTTT. Translation gives CASSQVGLAGATDTQYF.

This clone is labeled as medium-sized. The CDR3 bases are TGTGCCAGCAGTTTGGGGGGACAGGGGATTGACGAGCAGTACTTC. Its protein product is CASSLGGQGIDEQYF. The chain is built from TRBV12-3 or TRBV12-4 and TRBJ2-7; 10 bases line up with TRBD1. The V gene end was trimmed by 3 bases and the J gene end by 5 bases; junction bases not matched to a gene: 7. The CDR3 covers 15 residues.

This clone was observed at least ten times. The chain joins TRBV10-3 to TRBJ1-2, with a tentative D call TRBD1 (6 bases). This CDR3 is built from 14 residues. CDR1 and CDR2 from the germline V gene are ENHRY and SYGVKD. Trimming cost V 6 bases and J 8 bases, with 19 bases left between them. As DNA, the CDR3 is TGTGCCATCAGCCCGACGGAGGCAACAGGGGGCTACACCTTC. This encodes CAISPTEATGGYTF.

This clone showed up many times. The rearrangement links TRBV3-1 to TRBJ1-1; D uncertain. The germline V gene has CDR1 LGHDT and CDR2 YNNKEL (reference sequence). This CDR3 spans 13 amino acids. With 5 bases removed from V and 4 bases from J, the gap between germline ends came to 11 bases. CDR3 region: CASSIGGVTEAFF. The DNA for the CDR3 is TGTGCCAGCAGCATAGGCGGGGTCACTGAAGCTTTCTTT.

In its sample, this clone was seen many times. The genes are TRBV5-1 and TRBJ2-7, with 9 bases aligning to TRBD1. Germline V gene data show CDR1 as SGHRS and CDR2 as YFSETQ. Losses at the gene ends were 4 bases for V and 2 bases for J; bases not matched to a gene: 4. This CDR3 is 14 amino acids long. As DNA, the CDR3 is TGCGCCAGCAGCCTCCGGGACAGGGCCTACGAGCAGTACTTC. Its translation is CASSLRDRAYEQYF.

The chain recombines TRBV28 with TRBJ2-7, with D maybe TRBD2 (5 bases). Germline CDR1 is MDHEN and CDR2 is SYDVKM. The CDR3 consists of 15 residues. Trimming took off 6 bases at V and 4 bases at J, with 19 bases between the two ends. In DNA form, the CDR3 reads TGTGCCAGCAGCCCAATTGTGACTAAAATATACGAGCAGTACTTC. Translated, it gives CASSPIVTKIYEQYF.

V gene TRBV4-1 combines with J gene TRBJ2-7; 7 bases fit TRBD2. Germline V CDR1 and CDR2: MGHRA, YSYEKL. This CDR3 spans 13 amino acids. V trimming: 7 bases; J trimming: 6 bases; junction bases outside the gene matches: 9. In nucleotides, the CDR3 is TGCGCCAGCACGTCGGGACTAAACACCGAGCAGTACTTC. Translating gives CASTSGLNTEQYF.

A few counts support this clone. A read error is possible here, since a much larger clone lies one base away. V is TRBV28 and J is TRBJ2-5; 7 nucleotides match TRBD2. CDR1 MDHEN and CDR2 SYDVKM come from the germline V gene. The CDR3 has 15 amino acids. The CDR3 loop reads CASILTGTTQETQYF. CDR3 coding DNA: TGTGCCAGCATTTTAACCGGGACTACCCAAGAGACCCAGTACTTC.

This chain joins TRBV2 and TRBJ2-3, with 13 positions matching TRBD2. Germline V gene data show CDR1 as SNHLY and CDR2 as FYNNEI. The CDR3 has 18 amino acids. Germline trimming cut 8 bases from V and 0 bases from J; bases unmatched to any gene: 11. CDR3 sequence (DNA): TGTGCCAGCGGGATCCGGACTAGCGGGGGACTTAGCACAGATACGCAGTATTTT. It is translated as CASGIRTSGGLSTDTQYF.

This clone was recorded many times. The chain has TRBV12-3 or TRBV12-4 and TRBJ2-1; 7 nucleotides align to TRBD1. V gave up 0 bases and J gave up 4 bases; unmatched junction bases: 6. The CDR3 loop spans 16 amino acids. CDR3 sequence: CASSLAQRTGYNEQFF. For the CDR3, the DNA is TGTGCCAGCAGTTTAGCGCAAAGGACAGGTTACAATGAGCAGTTCTTC.